The entry below describes one T cell receptor beta chain. What it recognizes is unknown. The germline gives CDR1 LNHDA, CDR2 SQIVND (reference sequence). The CDR3 has 16 residues. V lost 3 bases, J lost 8 bases, and 17 bases lay in between. This entry comes from a study of cytomegalovirus exposure and HLA in healthy donors. Both 60 Vbeta primers and 13 Jbeta primers went into the PCR. Generated by immunoSEQ multiplex PCR, the TCRdb table keeps only in-frame clones and is missing some. The table has roughly 100,000 clones, 60% to 85% seen once; the top ten hold roughly 8.6%. Study observations and caveats: Per a prior analysis, the majority of TCR beta V segments were productive roughly 87% or roughly 30% of the time. Apparent HLA restriction characterized most CMV-associated TCR beta chains in a later analysis.

The chain carries TRBV19 and TRBJ1-6; D unresolved. This TCR was sampled from a woman in her forties in good health and CMV-seropositive. Sequenced input: PBMCs. This CDR3 is CASSISSRGWDSPLHF. The CDR3 nucleotides read TGTGCCAGTAGTATCTCTTCGCGAGGTTGGGATTCACCCCTCCACTTT. Full variable domain (rest looked up from reference TRBV19 and TRBJ1-6): DGGITQSPKYLFRKEGQNVTLSCEQNLNHDAMYWYRQDPGQGLRLIYYSQIVNDFQKGDIAEGYSVSREKKESFPLTVTSAQKNPTAFYLCASSISSRGWDSPLHFGNGTRLTVT.